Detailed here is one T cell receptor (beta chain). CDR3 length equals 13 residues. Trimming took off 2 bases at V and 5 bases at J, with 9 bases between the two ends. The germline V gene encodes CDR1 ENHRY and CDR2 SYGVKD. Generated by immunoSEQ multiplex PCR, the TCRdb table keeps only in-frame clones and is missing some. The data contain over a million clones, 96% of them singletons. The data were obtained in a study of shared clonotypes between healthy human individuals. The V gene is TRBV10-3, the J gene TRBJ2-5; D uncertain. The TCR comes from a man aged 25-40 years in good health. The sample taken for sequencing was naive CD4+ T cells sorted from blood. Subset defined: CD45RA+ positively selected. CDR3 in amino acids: CAISEPDGETQYF. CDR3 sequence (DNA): TGTGCCATCAGTGAGCCAGATGGGGAGACCCAGTACTTC.